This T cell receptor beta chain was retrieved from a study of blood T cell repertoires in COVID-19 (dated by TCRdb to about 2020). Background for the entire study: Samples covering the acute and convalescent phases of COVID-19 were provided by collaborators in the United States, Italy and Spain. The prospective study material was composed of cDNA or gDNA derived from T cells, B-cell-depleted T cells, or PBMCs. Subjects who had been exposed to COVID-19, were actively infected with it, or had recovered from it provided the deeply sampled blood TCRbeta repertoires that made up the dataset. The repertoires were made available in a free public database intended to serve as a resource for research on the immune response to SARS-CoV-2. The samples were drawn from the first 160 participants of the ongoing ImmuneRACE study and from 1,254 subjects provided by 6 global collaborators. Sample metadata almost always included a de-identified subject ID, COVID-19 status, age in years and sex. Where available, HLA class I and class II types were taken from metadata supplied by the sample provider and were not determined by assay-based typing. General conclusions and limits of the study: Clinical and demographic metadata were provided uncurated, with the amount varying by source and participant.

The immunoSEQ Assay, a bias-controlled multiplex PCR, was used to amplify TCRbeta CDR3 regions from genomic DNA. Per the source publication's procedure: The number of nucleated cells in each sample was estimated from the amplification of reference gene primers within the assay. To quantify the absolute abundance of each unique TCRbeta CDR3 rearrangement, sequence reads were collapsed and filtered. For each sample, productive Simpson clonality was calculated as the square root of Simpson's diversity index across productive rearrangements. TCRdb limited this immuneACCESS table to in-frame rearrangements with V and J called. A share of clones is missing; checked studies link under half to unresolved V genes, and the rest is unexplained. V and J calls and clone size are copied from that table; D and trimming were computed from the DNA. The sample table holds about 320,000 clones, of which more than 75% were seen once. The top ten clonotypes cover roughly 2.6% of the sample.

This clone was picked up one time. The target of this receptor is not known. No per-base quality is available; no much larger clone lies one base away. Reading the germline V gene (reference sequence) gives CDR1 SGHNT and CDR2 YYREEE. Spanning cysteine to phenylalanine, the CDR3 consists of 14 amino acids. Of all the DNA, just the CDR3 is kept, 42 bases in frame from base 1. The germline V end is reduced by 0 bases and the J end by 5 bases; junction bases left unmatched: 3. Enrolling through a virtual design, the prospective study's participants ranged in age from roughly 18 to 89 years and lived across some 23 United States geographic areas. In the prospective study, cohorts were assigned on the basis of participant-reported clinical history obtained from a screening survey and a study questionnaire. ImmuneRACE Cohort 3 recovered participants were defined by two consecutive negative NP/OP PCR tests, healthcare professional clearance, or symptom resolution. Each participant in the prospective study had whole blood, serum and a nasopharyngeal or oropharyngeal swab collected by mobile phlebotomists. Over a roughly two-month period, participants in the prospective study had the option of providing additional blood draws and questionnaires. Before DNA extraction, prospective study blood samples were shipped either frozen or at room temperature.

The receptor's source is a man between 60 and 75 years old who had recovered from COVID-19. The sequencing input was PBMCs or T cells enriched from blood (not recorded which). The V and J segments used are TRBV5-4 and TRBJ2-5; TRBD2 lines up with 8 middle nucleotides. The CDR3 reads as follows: CASSLAQRGETQYF. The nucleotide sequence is TGTGCCAGCAGCTTGGCCCAGCGGGGGGAGACCCAGTACTTC.